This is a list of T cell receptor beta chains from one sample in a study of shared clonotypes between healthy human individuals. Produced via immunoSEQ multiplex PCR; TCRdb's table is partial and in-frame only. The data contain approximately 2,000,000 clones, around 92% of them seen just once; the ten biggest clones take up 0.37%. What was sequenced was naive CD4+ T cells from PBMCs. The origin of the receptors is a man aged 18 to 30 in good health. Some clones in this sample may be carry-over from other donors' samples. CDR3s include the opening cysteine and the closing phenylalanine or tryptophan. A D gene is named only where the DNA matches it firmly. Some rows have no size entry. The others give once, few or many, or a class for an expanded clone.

CDR3: CATQGLAGGYNEQFF
DNA: TGTGCCACCCAGGGACTAGCGGGAGGTTACAATGAGCAGTTCTTC
size: few
J: TRBJ2-1
V: TRBV6-1
D: TRBD2

CDR3: CASSFRYSLDEQYF
DNA: TGTGCCAGCAGCTTCCGGTATTCCCTAGACGAGCAGTACTTC
size: -
J: TRBJ2-7
V: TRBV7-2
D: -

CDR3: CASSLKGRGGDEQFF
DNA: TGTGCCAGCAGTTTAAAGGGACGGGGAGGAGATGAGCAGTTCTTC
size: -
J: TRBJ2-1
V: TRBV28
D: -

CDR3: CASSLPGGGPTDTGELFF
DNA: TGTGCCAGCAGCTTACCTGGTGGGGGACCCACAGACACCGGGGAGCTGTTTTTT
size: -
J: TRBJ2-2
V: TRBV9
D: -

CDR3: CASSGQGRLYNEQFF
DNA: TGTGCCAGCAGCGGACAGGGGCGCCTATACAATGAGCAGTTCTTC
size: -
J: TRBJ2-1
V: TRBV5-4
D: TRBD1

CDR3: CATSRQDYHGTQYF
DNA: TGTGCCACCAGCAGACAGGACTACCACGGGACCCAGTACTTC
size: -
J: TRBJ2-5
V: TRBV15
D: -

CDR3: CASSQNRGYNYGYTF
DNA: TGTGCCAGCAGCCAGAACAGGGGATATAACTATGGCTACACCTTC
size: -
J: TRBJ1-2
V: TRBV11-2
D: TRBD1

CDR3: CSSRQGASYEQYF
DNA: TGCTCCTCAAGACAGGGGGCCTCCTACGAGCAGTACTTC
size: -
J: TRBJ2-7
V: TRBV28
D: TRBD1

CDR3: CASSNGKNIQYF
DNA: TGTGCCAGTAGTAATGGCAAAAACATTCAGTACTTC
size: -
J: TRBJ2-4
V: TRBV19
D: -

CDR3: CASSYQQGPGGYTF
DNA: TGTGCCAGCAGTTACCAACAGGGGCCGGGCGGCTACACCTTC
size: -
J: TRBJ1-2
V: TRBV6-5
D: TRBD1

CDR3: CASSLGVASVGEQYF
DNA: TGCGCCAGCAGCTTGGGGGTTGCTAGCGTTGGCGAGCAGTACTTC
size: -
J: TRBJ2-7
V: TRBV5-1
D: -

CDR3: CASSVNANSYNEQFF
DNA: TGTGCCAGCAGCGTAAATGCGAACTCCTACAATGAGCAGTTCTTC
size: -
J: TRBJ2-1
V: TRBV9
D: -

CDR3: CASSQVIVSSYNEQFF
DNA: TGCGCCAGCAGCCAAGTTATCGTTAGCTCCTACAATGAGCAGTTCTTC
size: -
J: TRBJ2-1
V: TRBV4-3
D: -

CDR3: CASSQILAGYNEQFF
DNA: TGCGCCAGCAGCCAAATTCTAGCGGGGTACAATGAGCAGTTCTTC
size: -
J: TRBJ2-1
V: TRBV4-1
D: TRBD2

CDR3: CASSRNRGNQPQHF
DNA: TGTGCCAGCAGCCGAAACAGGGGAAATCAGCCCCAGCATTTT
size: -
J: TRBJ1-5
V: TRBV6-5
D: TRBD1

CDR3: CAWGLKKPGQGSYEQYF
DNA: TGTGCCTGGGGTCTTAAAAAACCGGGACAGGGATCCTACGAGCAGTACTTC
size: -
J: TRBJ2-7
V: TRBV30
D: TRBD1

CDR3: CASSSYPTGANTEAFF
DNA: TGTGCCAGCAGTTCCTACCCGACAGGGGCGAACACTGAAGCTTTCTTT
size: -
J: TRBJ1-1
V: TRBV28
D: TRBD1

CDR3: CASSAGLAGGVEQFF
DNA: TGTGCCAGCAGCGCGGGACTAGCGGGAGGGGTTGAGCAGTTCTTC
size: -
J: TRBJ2-1
V: TRBV7-6
D: TRBD2

CDR3: CASSRLAGVTDTQYF
DNA: TGTGCCAGCAGCCGGCTAGCGGGGGTCACAGATACGCAGTATTTT
size: once
J: TRBJ2-3
V: TRBV5-4
D: TRBD2

CDR3: CASSPSAGTTRTGELFF
DNA: TGTGCCAGCAGCCCCTCCGCCGGGACTACCAGAACCGGGGAGCTGTTTTTT
size: -
J: TRBJ2-2
V: TRBV11-2
D: TRBD2

CDR3: CASGLSVTNTEAFF
DNA: TGTGCTAGTGGTTTGTCGGTCACGAACACTGAAGCTTTCTTT
size: -
J: TRBJ1-1
V: TRBV12-5
D: -

CDR3: CASKRGQGGPGELFF
DNA: TGTGCCAGCAAGAGGGGACAGGGTGGTCCCGGGGAGCTGTTTTTT
size: -
J: TRBJ2-2
V: TRBV11-3
D: TRBD1

CDR3: CASSQGLAGSNEQFF
DNA: TGCGCCAGCAGCCAGGGACTAGCGGGATCAAATGAGCAGTTCTTC
size: -
J: TRBJ2-1
V: TRBV5-1
D: TRBD2

CDR3: CASSLGTNTGELFF
DNA: TGTGCCAGCAGCTTAGGAACGAACACCGGGGAGCTGTTTTTT
size: -
J: TRBJ2-2
V: TRBV11-3
D: -

CDR3: CASLRGIGYTF
DNA: TGTGCCAGCCTCAGGGGGATCGGCTACACCTTC
size: -
J: TRBJ1-2
V: TRBV28
D: TRBD1

CDR3: CASRIGGSSSGTYEQYF
DNA: TGTGCCAGCAGGATCGGTGGCAGTTCGAGTGGAACCTACGAGCAGTACTTC
size: -
J: TRBJ2-7
V: TRBV28
D: -

CDR3: CASSLGNAFTEAFF
DNA: TGTGCCAGCAGCTTAGGGAACGCGTTCACTGAAGCTTTCTTT
size: -
J: TRBJ1-1
V: TRBV7-2
D: -

CDR3: CASSPPIGEQYF
DNA: TGTGCCAGCAGCCCCCCCATCGGCGAGCAGTACTTC
size: -
J: TRBJ2-7
V: TRBV7-9
D: -

CDR3: CAWSGGAANTEAFF
DNA: TGTGCCTGGAGTGGGGGGGCGGCGAACACTGAAGCTTTCTTT
size: -
J: TRBJ1-1
V: TRBV30
D: -

CDR3: CASSPYRAGEQFF
DNA: TGTGCCAGCAGCCCTTACAGGGCGGGTGAGCAGTTCTTC
size: -
J: TRBJ2-1
V: TRBV7-2
D: -

CDR3: CSARMNTEAFF
DNA: TGCAGTGCTCGCATGAACACTGAAGCTTTCTTT
size: few
J: TRBJ1-1
V: TRBV20-1
D: -

CDR3: CASSGMIGGTDTQYF
DNA: TGCGCCAGCAGTGGGATGATAGGGGGCACAGATACGCAGTATTTT
size: -
J: TRBJ2-3
V: TRBV5-1
D: -

CDR3: CASIPRGGGSLFGEQFF
DNA: TGTGCCAGCATCCCCAGGGGAGGGGGGTCCCTCTTTGGTGAGCAGTTCTTC
size: -
J: TRBJ2-1
V: TRBV7-2
D: -

CDR3: CASRMVGSPNQPQHF
DNA: TGTGCCAGCAGAATGGTCGGGTCACCCAATCAGCCCCAGCATTTT
size: -
J: TRBJ1-5
V: TRBV28
D: -

CDR3: CASSSSGTGTGELFF
DNA: TGTGCCAGCAGCTCAAGCGGGACGGGGACCGGGGAGCTGTTTTTT
size: -
J: TRBJ2-2
V: TRBV2
D: TRBD2

CDR3: CASRDSGANVLTF
DNA: TGTGCCAGCAGAGACTCTGGGGCCAACGTCCTGACTTTC
size: few
J: TRBJ2-6
V: TRBV6-1
D: -

CDR3: CASSVNPSYGYTF
DNA: TGTGCCAGCAGCGTAAATCCCAGCTATGGCTACACCTTC
size: -
J: TRBJ1-2
V: TRBV9
D: -

CDR3: CASSPRLAGVDEQFF
DNA: TGTGCCAGCTCACCCAGACTAGCGGGAGTGGATGAGCAGTTCTTC
size: few
J: TRBJ2-1
V: TRBV18
D: TRBD2

CDR3: CASSLGGEAYGYTF
DNA: TGCGCCAGCAGCTTGGGAGGGGAAGCCTATGGCTACACCTTC
size: -
J: TRBJ1-2
V: TRBV5-1
D: -

CDR3: CASSFGGKETQYF
DNA: TGTGCCAGCAGCTTCGGGGGAAAAGAGACCCAGTACTTC
size: -
J: TRBJ2-5
V: TRBV7-3
D: -

CDR3: CASEDRGRLETQYF
DNA: TGTGCCAGTGAGGACAGGGGGCGTTTGGAGACCCAGTACTTC
size: -
J: TRBJ2-5
V: TRBV28
D: TRBD1

CDR3: CASSLVREYTDTQYF
DNA: TGTGCCAGCAGCCTTGTGAGGGAGTACACAGATACGCAGTATTTT
size: -
J: TRBJ2-3
V: TRBV7-9
D: -

CDR3: CASSVYNEQFF
DNA: TGTGCCAGCAGTGTATATAATGAGCAGTTCTTC
size: -
J: TRBJ2-1
V: TRBV2
D: -

CDR3: CASSYTSGDTEAFF
DNA: TGTGCCAGCAGTTACACCTCAGGGGATACTGAAGCTTTCTTT
size: -
J: TRBJ1-1
V: TRBV6-5
D: -

CDR3: CASSRTGTLNYGYTF
DNA: TGTGCCAGTAGTAGGACAGGGACACTGAACTATGGCTACACCTTC
size: -
J: TRBJ1-2
V: TRBV19
D: TRBD1

CDR3: CASSVGAQRQYQETQYF
DNA: TGTGCCAGCAGCGTAGGTGCCCAGCGGCAGTACCAAGAGACCCAGTACTTC
size: once
J: TRBJ2-5
V: TRBV9
D: -

CDR3: CASSVGLADPQGNIQYF
DNA: TGTGCCAGCAGCGTAGGCCTAGCGGACCCGCAGGGGAACATTCAGTACTTC
size: once
J: TRBJ2-4
V: TRBV9
D: -

CDR3: CASSGPGGGGETQYF
DNA: TGTGCCAGCAGTGGGCCAGGGGGTGGGGGAGAGACCCAGTACTTC
size: -
J: TRBJ2-5
V: TRBV2
D: TRBD1

CDR3: CASSLDTAQGSQYF
DNA: TGCGCCAGCAGCTTGGACACGGCCCAGGGGTCGCAGTATTTT
size: -
J: TRBJ2-3
V: TRBV5-1
D: -

CDR3: CASSFDSSYNEQFF
DNA: TGTGCCAGCAGCTTCGACAGCTCCTACAATGAGCAGTTCTTC
size: -
J: TRBJ2-1
V: TRBV5-6
D: -

CDR3: CASSSLRREQYF
DNA: TGTGCCAGCAGCTCCCTCCGTCGGGAGCAGTACTTC
size: -
J: TRBJ2-7
V: TRBV7-3
D: -

CDR3: CASSLVGPGQPQHF
DNA: TGTGCCAGCAGCTTGGTGGGGCCGGGACAGCCCCAGCATTTT
size: -
J: TRBJ1-5
V: TRBV5-6
D: -

CDR3: CASSPGVGGQDPREAFF
DNA: TGTGCCAGCAGCCCCGGTGTCGGGGGCCAAGATCCACGTGAAGCTTTCTTT
size: -
J: TRBJ1-1
V: TRBV9
D: -

CDR3: CASSFRREPSYEQYF
DNA: TGTGCCAGCAGCTTCAGGCGGGAACCATCCTACGAGCAGTACTTC
size: -
J: TRBJ2-7
V: TRBV11-2
D: -

CDR3: CASRLGPDSPTNEKLFF
DNA: TGTGCCAGCAGATTGGGGCCTGATTCCCCAACTAATGAAAAACTGTTTTTT
size: -
J: TRBJ1-4
V: TRBV28
D: -